A selection of T cell receptor beta chains follows, all from one sample in a study of OX40 agonist ivuxolimab in advanced cancers. Assay: immunoSEQ multiplex PCR; the TCRdb copy retains only in-frame clones and omits some. The table has 7,000 to 8,000 clones, less than 85% seen once. The input for sequencing was CD4+ or CD8+ T cells sorted from blood, taken in a trial of the OX40 agonist ivuxolimab. All receptors derive from an adult with an advanced solid tumor such as melanoma, head and neck, liver or kidney cancer. Both conserved end residues are part of each CDR3. Fields, in order: J gene, clone size, V gene, D gene, CDR3 DNA, CDR3 protein. D genes are given only for firm matches. Clone size appears in some rows only: once, few, many, or a class for an expanded clone.

>TRBJ2-3|NA|TRBV7-6|TRBD2
TGTGCCAGCAGCTGGCCCCTAGCGGGAGTGTCAGATACGCAGTATTTT
CASSWPLAGVSDTQYF
>TRBJ1-2|NA|TRBV2|NA
TGTGCCAGCAGCGAGGGACCCGCAAGCTATGGCTACACCTTC
CASSEGPASYGYTF
>TRBJ1-3|NA|TRBV10-3|NA
TGTGCCATCAGTGAGTCAGGGGGCTCTGGAAACACCATATATTTT
CAISESGGSGNTIYF
>TRBJ1-5|NA|TRBV7-9|NA
TGTGCCAGCAGCTTAGGTTCCCCATCGCCCCAGCATTTT
CASSLGSPSPQHF
>TRBJ2-1|NA|TRBV18|NA
TGTGCCAGCTCACGAACAGGTTACAATGAGCAGTTCTTC
CASSRTGYNEQFF
>TRBJ1-1|NA|TRBV7-6|TRBD1
TGTGCCAGCAGCTTGACTAGGACAGGGCCGAACACTGAAGCTTTCTTT
CASSLTRTGPNTEAFF
>TRBJ2-7|NA|TRBV5-6|NA
TGTGCCAGCAGCTTTATTAGCAGCTCCTACGAGCAGTACTTC
CASSFISSSYEQYF
>TRBJ2-7|NA|TRBV4-3|NA
TGCGCCAGCAGCCAAGTTGTGGGGAACTACGAGCAGTACTTC
CASSQVVGNYEQYF
>TRBJ2-3|NA|TRBV13|TRBD2
TGTGCCAGCAGCTTACAGTTGCTCGGGAGGTGGGATACGCAGTATTTT
CASSLQLLGRWDTQYF
>TRBJ2-3|NA|TRBV4-3|NA
TGCGCCAGCAGCCAAGATGGGGGTTCAGATACGCAGTATTTT
CASSQDGGSDTQYF
>TRBJ1-1|NA|TRBV5-1|TRBD1
TGCGCCAGCAGACTGACAGGGGGCCAGGGGAACACTGAAGCTTTCTTT
CASRLTGGQGNTEAFF
>TRBJ2-1|NA|TRBV27|NA
TGTGCCAGCAGTTTGTGGGGGGCGGGCGATGAGCAGTTCTTC
CASSLWGAGDEQFF
>TRBJ2-3|NA|TRBV7-6|TRBD2
TGTGCCAGCAGCGTTAGGGGACTAGCGGGGGGATTTAGCACAGATACGCAGTATTTT
CASSVRGLAGGFSTDTQYF
>TRBJ2-7|once|TRBV30|TRBD1
TGTGCCTGGAGTGTACAGGGGGGCAACGAGCAGTACTTC
CAWSVQGGNEQYF
>TRBJ2-7|NA|TRBV5-8|NA
TGTGCCAGCAGCTTGCAATGGGGTAGCGAGCAGTACTTC
CASSLQWGSEQYF
>TRBJ2-7|NA|TRBV29-1|TRBD2
TGCAGCGTTTACAGCGGGGGAACCTACGAGCAGTACTTC
CSVYSGGTYEQYF
>TRBJ2-3|NA|TRBV5-1|TRBD1
TGCGCCAGCAGCACGACAGGGATAGATACGCAGTATTTT
CASSTTGIDTQYF
>TRBJ2-7|NA|TRBV13|NA
TGTGCCAGCAGCCTCTACTCCCCTCCGGGAGAGCAGTACTTC
CASSLYSPPGEQYF
>TRBJ2-1|NA|TRBV15|TRBD2
TGTGCCACCAGCAGAGATCGAACTAGCGGCTACAATGAGCAGTTCTTC
CATSRDRTSGYNEQFF
>TRBJ2-3|NA|TRBV27|NA
TGTGCCAGCAGCGCCCAAGGGGTTGGCACAGATACGCAGTATTTT
CASSAQGVGTDTQYF
>TRBJ1-2|once|TRBV28|NA
TGTGCCAGCAGTTTATTGCGGCGGGATCTTCCTGGCTACACCTTC
CASSLLRRDLPGYTF
>TRBJ2-2|NA|TRBV5-6|TRBD1
TGTGCCACCGGGACAGGGGAAAGCACCGGGGAGCTGTTTTTT
CATGTGESTGELFF
>TRBJ1-5|NA|TRBV6-1|TRBD1
TGTGCCAGCAGTGAAGGATGGGCGGGACAGACGTTGTCGGGCCATTTT
CASSEGWAGQTLSGHF
>TRBJ1-1|NA|TRBV28|NA
TGTGCCAGCAGGAGGGGACTGTTGAACACTGAAGCTTTCTTT
CASRRGLLNTEAFF
>TRBJ2-5|NA|TRBV10-3|NA
TGTGCCATCAGTGAGTGGGAAGGTGAGACCCAGTACTTC
CAISEWEGETQYF
>TRBJ2-7|NA|TRBV19|NA
TGTGCCAGTAGTATCAATCCGTCAGGGCTCTCCTACGAGCAGTACTTC
CASSINPSGLSYEQYF
>TRBJ2-2|NA|TRBV6-5|NA
TGTGCCAGCAGTTATACCGGGGTCGGGGAGCTGTTTTTT
CASSYTGVGELFF
>TRBJ2-7|NA|TRBV21-1|NA
TGTGCCAGCAGCAAAAAGGCCGTCCTCGCCGGGACAGGGACCCACGAGCAGTACTTC
CASSKKAVLAGTGTHEQYF
>TRBJ2-3|NA|TRBV7-2|TRBD2
TGTGCCAGCAGCTCCTGGACTAGCGGGAAGGGCACAGATACGCAGTATTTT
CASSSWTSGKGTDTQYF
>TRBJ2-2|NA|TRBV9|NA
TGTGCCAGCAGCGCACATATATACAACACCGGGGAGCTGTTTTTT
CASSAHIYNTGELFF
>TRBJ2-7|NA|TRBV7-9|NA
TGTGCCAGCAGCTTAAATCACTTC
CASSLNHF
>TRBJ1-2|few|TRBV27|NA
TGTGCCAGCAGTTTTGCAGGGGAGGGCTATGGCTACACCTTC
CASSFAGEGYGYTF
>TRBJ1-1|NA|TRBV9|TRBD1
TGTGCCAGCAGCGTCACTACAGGGGGATCGAACACTGAAGCTTTCTTT
CASSVTTGGSNTEAFF
>TRBJ2-7|NA|TRBV2|NA
TGTGCCAGCAGGGGGACAACCGTCTACGAGCAGTACTTC
CASRGTTVYEQYF
>TRBJ2-1|few|TRBV4-3|NA
TGCGCCAGCAGCCCTTTGGAGGGGTCCTACAATGAGCAGTTCTTC
CASSPLEGSYNEQFF
>TRBJ2-2|NA|TRBV9|NA
TGTGCCAGCAGCGTAGAGGGGGCGAACACCGGGGAGCTGTTTTTT
CASSVEGANTGELFF
>TRBJ2-7|NA|TRBV19|NA
TGTGCCAGTAGTAACGGTCACCCCTACGAGCAGTACTTC
CASSNGHPYEQYF
>TRBJ2-1|NA|TRBV29-1|NA
TGCAGCGTTGCGGCGGGAACTGAGCAGTTCTTC
CSVAAGTEQFF
>TRBJ2-1|NA|TRBV6-6|TRBD2
TGTGCCAGCAGACTAGCGGGGAAGTCCTACAATGAGCAGTTCTTC
CASRLAGKSYNEQFF
>TRBJ2-7|NA|TRBV5-1|NA
TGCGCCAGCAGCTTGGCCTCAGGGGGGTACGAGCAGTACTTC
CASSLASGGYEQYF
>TRBJ2-7|NA|TRBV5-6|TRBD2
TGTGCCAGCAGCTTCGGACTAGCGAGCTCCTACGAGCAGTACTTC
CASSFGLASSYEQYF
>TRBJ2-7|NA|TRBV5-1|TRBD2
TGCGCCAGCAGCTCCGGGACTAGCGCCTCCTACGAGCAGTACTTC
CASSSGTSASYEQYF
>TRBJ2-1|NA|TRBV30|TRBD2
TGTGCCTGGAGAGGACTAGCGGGGGAGAGCTCCTACAATGAGCAGTTCTTC
CAWRGLAGESSYNEQFF
>TRBJ2-4|NA|TRBV9|NA
TGTGCCAGCCATGGGCCGGAAAACATTCAGTACTTC
CASHGPENIQYF
>TRBJ1-2|NA|TRBV19|NA
TGTGCCAGCTCCGGACTTTTATATGGCTACACCTTC
CASSGLLYGYTF
>TRBJ1-1|once|TRBV6-5|NA
TGTGCCAGCAGTTACGAGGTGAACACTGAAGCTTTCTTT
CASSYEVNTEAFF
>TRBJ1-2|NA|TRBV5-1|TRBD1
TGCGCCAGCAGCTTGGACAGGGGCGGCTATGGCTACACCTTC
CASSLDRGGYGYTF
>TRBJ2-2|few|TRBV7-2|TRBD2
TGTGCCAGCAGCTTAGATTACCGGGACTTTAGCGGGAAGCTGTTTTTT
CASSLDYRDFSGKLFF
>TRBJ1-4|few|TRBV9|NA
TGTGCCAGCAGCGAGGGACACTCTAATGAAAAACTGTTTTTT
CASSEGHSNEKLFF
>TRBJ2-7|few|TRBV19|TRBD1
TGTGCCAGTAGGGATCGGACAGGGGGGAGCTACGAGCAGTACTTC
CASRDRTGGSYEQYF
>TRBJ2-1|NA|TRBV7-9|NA
TGTGCCAGCAGCCCTCGGATAGACAGTCCCAATTACAATGAGCAGTTCTTC
CASSPRIDSPNYNEQFF
>TRBJ2-1|NA|TRBV6-6|TRBD2
TGTGCCAGCAGTTACTCGGCTAGCGGGGGGTACAATGAGCAGTTCTTC
CASSYSASGGYNEQFF
>TRBJ2-1|NA|TRBV6-5|NA
TGTGCCAGCAGTTACTCGGCCTACAATGAGCAGTTCTTC
CASSYSAYNEQFF
>TRBJ2-3|NA|TRBV14|NA
TGTGCCAGCAGCCAAGATACGGGTTCACTCACAGATACGCAGTATTTT
CASSQDTGSLTDTQYF
>TRBJ2-1|NA|TRBV9|NA
TGTGCCAGCAGCGCTCCGCAGGGGAGCTCCTACAATGAGCAGTTCTTC
CASSAPQGSSYNEQFF